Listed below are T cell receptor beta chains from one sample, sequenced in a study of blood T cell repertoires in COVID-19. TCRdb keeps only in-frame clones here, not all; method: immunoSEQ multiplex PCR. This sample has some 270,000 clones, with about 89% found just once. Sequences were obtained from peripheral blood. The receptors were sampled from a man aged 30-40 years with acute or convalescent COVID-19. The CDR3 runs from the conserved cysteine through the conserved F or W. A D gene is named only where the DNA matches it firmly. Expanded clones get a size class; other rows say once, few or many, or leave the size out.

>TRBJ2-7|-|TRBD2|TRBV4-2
TGTGCCAGCAGCGCGAGGACTAGCGGAGACTACGAGCAGTACTTC
CASSARTSGDYEQYF
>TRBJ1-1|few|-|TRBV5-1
TGCGCCAGCAGCTCGGTGCCCACGAACACTGAAGCTTTCTTT
CASSSVPTNTEAFF
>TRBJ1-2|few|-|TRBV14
TGTGCCAGCAGCCAAGATCGGGGGGGTCATTACGCCTTC
CASSQDRGGHYAF
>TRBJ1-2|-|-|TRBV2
TGTGCCAGCAGTGGCGGTGGTGATCGCTATGGCTACACCTTC
CASSGGGDRYGYTF
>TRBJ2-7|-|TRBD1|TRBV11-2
TGTGCCAGCAGCTTAAGGTTGTCAGGGGGCAACGAGCAGTACTTC
CASSLRLSGGNEQYF
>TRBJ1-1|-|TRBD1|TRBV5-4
TGTGCCAGCAGCTTGGGGGACAGGGGTTACGGCACTGAAGCTTTCTTT
CASSLGDRGYGTEAFF
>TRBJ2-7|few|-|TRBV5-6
TGTGCCAGCAGCTTAGCACAGACCTACGAGCAGTACTTC
CASSLAQTYEQYF
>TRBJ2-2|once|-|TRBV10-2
TGCGCCAGCAGCGCGAATGGGCAGGGGCGAAGCGGGGAGCTGTTTTTT
CASSANGQGRSGELFF
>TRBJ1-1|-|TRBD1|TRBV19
TGTGCCAGTAGTGTTAGGGACAGGGGCACTGAAGCTTTCTTT
CASSVRDRGTEAFF
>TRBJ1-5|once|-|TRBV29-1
TGCAGCGCCCGGGAGGGAGGGCAGCCCCAGCATTTT
CSAREGGQPQHF
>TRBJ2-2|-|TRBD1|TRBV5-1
TGCGCCAGCAGCTTAACGGGACAGAGCACCGGGGAGCTGTTTTTT
CASSLTGQSTGELFF
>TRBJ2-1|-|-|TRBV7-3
TGTGCCAGCAGCTTAACGTACAGAAACAATGAGCAGTTCTTC
CASSLTYRNNEQFF
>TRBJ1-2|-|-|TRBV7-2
TGTGCCAGCAGCTTAGGGGGGGGCAGGGGAACTGGCTACACCTTC
CASSLGGGRGTGYTF
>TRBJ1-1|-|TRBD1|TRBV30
TGTGCCTGGAGTGTACGGGGGACAGGGGGAACTGAAGCTTTCTTT
CAWSVRGTGGTEAFF
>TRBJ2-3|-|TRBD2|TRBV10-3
TGTGCCACCACCGGGACTAGCGGGGGCCTCACAGATACGCAGTATTTT
CATTGTSGGLTDTQYF
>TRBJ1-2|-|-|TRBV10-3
TGTGCCACCCAACCACACAGCAACTATGGCTACACCTTC
CATQPHSNYGYTF
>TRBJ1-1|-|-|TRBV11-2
TGTGCCAGCAGCTTCGAACCTACGTGGACTGAAGCTTTCTTT
CASSFEPTWTEAFF
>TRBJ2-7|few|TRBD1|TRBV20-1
TGCAGTGTTAGTAGGGACAGGACGTCCTACGAGCAGTACTTC
CSVSRDRTSYEQYF
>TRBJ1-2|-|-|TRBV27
TGTGCCAGCAGTATGAGACAGGTGGACTATGGCTACACCTTC
CASSMRQVDYGYTF
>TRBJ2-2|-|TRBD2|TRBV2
TGTGCCAACCGACTAGCGGGCAACACCGGGGAGCTGTTTTTT
CANRLAGNTGELFF
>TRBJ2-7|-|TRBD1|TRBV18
TGTGCCAGCTCACCCCAGGGACAGGGGCTCTACGAGCAGTACTTC
CASSPQGQGLYEQYF
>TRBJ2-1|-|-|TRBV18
TGTGCCAGCTCACCGGCGGGACGAACCTACAATGAGCAGTTCTTC
CASSPAGRTYNEQFF
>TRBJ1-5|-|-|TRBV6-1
TGTGCCAGCAGTGAACCTCGGACACATTATAGCAATCAGCCCCAGCATTTT
CASSEPRTHYSNQPQHF
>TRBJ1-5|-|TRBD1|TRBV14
TGTGCCAGCAGCGCCTGGGACAGGGGCTATCAGCCCCAGCATTTT
CASSAWDRGYQPQHF
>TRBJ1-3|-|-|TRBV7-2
TGTGCCAGCAGCAGCAGACAGGGAAACACCATATATTTT
CASSSRQGNTIYF
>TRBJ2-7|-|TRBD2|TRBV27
TGTGCCAGCAGTTTTACGGCGGGGGTCACCTACGAGCAGTACTTC
CASSFTAGVTYEQYF
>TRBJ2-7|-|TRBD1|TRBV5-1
TGCGCCAGCAGCATGACAGGGGGCGTCTACGAGCAGTACTTC
CASSMTGGVYEQYF